Included here is one TCR beta chain sequence, with context. This record belongs to a study of blood T cell repertoires in COVID-19. Original processing methods: By means of reference gene primer amplification, nucleated cell counts were estimated. The repertoire was sequenced with immunoSEQ multiplex PCR; TCRdb's copy has only in-frame clones and lacks some. The V and J calls and clone size come from that table; D and trimming were worked out from the DNA. The sample yields around 340,000 clones, around 86% seen once. The receptor was derived from a woman aged 40 to 50 with acute COVID-19. The source material was PBMCs or T cells enriched from blood (not recorded which).

CDR3: CASSVLAGSSNEQFF. The CDR3, as DNA: TGTGCCAGCAGCGTTCTAGCGGGATCCAGCAATGAGCAGTTCTTC. The chain has TRBV9 and TRBJ2-1; TRBD2 agrees at 9 bases. The germline V gene has CDR1 SGDLS and CDR2 YYNGEE. The CDR3 consists of 15 residues. V shed 2 bases and J 6 bases; nucleotides not matched to a gene: 6.